The next 18 T cell receptor beta chains were all read from a single sample in a study of CD8 T cells in ankylosing spondylitis. TCRdb reanalysed the 5' RACE reads using MiXCR and keeps one entry per CDR3 protein. The table has a few hundred thousand distinct CDR3 sequences, over 8.5% seen once. The sequenced material came from blood, either unsorted or a sorted T cell fraction (not recorded which). These receptors came from a male donor with ankylosing spondylitis or in good health (not recorded which).

This chain joins TRBV15 and TRBJ2-7; no firm D call. The CDR3 consists of 15 residues. V was cut by 1 base and J by 0 bases, with 10 bases left in between. Germline lookup yields CDR1 LNHNV and CDR2 YYDKDF (reference sequence). The CDR3: CATSRAGSNSYEQYF. CDR3 nucleotide sequence: TGTGCCACCAGCAGAGCCGGGTCGAACTCCTACGAGCAGTACTTC.

This chain connects TRBV5-1 to TRBJ2-1; TRBD2 agrees at 10 bases. J lost 8 bases, V lost 7 bases, and 15 bases had no gene match. This CDR3 is built from 16 residues. CDR1 is SGHRS, CDR2 YFSETQ, per germline. The CDR3 DNA is TGCGCCAGCCAACGGATGGCTAGCGGGAGCACGCATGAGCAGTTCTTC. Protein sequence: CASQRMASGSTHEQFF.

This clonotype has ten or more counts. This chain joins TRBV5-1 and TRBJ1-1; D gene unclear. The germline V gene has CDR1 SGHRS and CDR2 YFSETQ. This CDR3 spans 14 amino acids. V lost 1 base, J lost 3 bases, and 10 bases lay in between. The CDR3 region is CASSLLWVDTEAFF. In nucleotides, the CDR3 is TGCGCCAGCAGCTTGCTCTGGGTTGACACTGAAGCTTTCTTT.

This clonotype turned up a few times. CDR3 nucleotides: TGCGCCAGCAGCATGGCCTCAGGGGGAAAAGATACGCAGTATTTT. This encodes CASSMASGGKDTQYF. The chain combines TRBV5-1 with TRBJ2-3; 7 bases align to TRBD1. The CDR3 consists of 15 residues. Germline assignment: CDR1 SGHRS and CDR2 YFSETQ. V gave up 4 bases and J gave up 5 bases; unmatched junction bases: 10.

This clonotype was seen at least ten times. This chain joins TRBV5-1 and TRBJ2-1; the match to TRBD2 covers 8 bases. Germline assignment: CDR1 SGHRS and CDR2 YFSETQ. CDR3 size: 17 residues. Germline trimming cut 5 bases from V and 0 bases from J; bases unmatched to any gene: 10. The CDR3 sequence is CASRSSSGRSSYNEQFF. The CDR3 DNA reads as TGCGCCAGCAGATCGTCGAGCGGGAGAAGCTCCTACAATGAGCAGTTCTTC.

This clonotype appeared many times. The genes are TRBV6-1 and TRBJ2-1; weak D call: TRBD2 (5 bases). This CDR3 spans 15 amino acids. With 5 bases removed from V and 2 bases from J, the gap between germline ends came to 13 bases. Germline-derived CDR1 and CDR2 are MNHNS and SASEGT. CDR3 protein: CASSRLSGAYNEQFF. The CDR3 region has the DNA TGTGCCAGCAGTAGATTAAGCGGAGCCTACAATGAGCAGTTCTTC.

In the case of this clonotype: A much larger clone is a single base away; this may be a read error. The V call is TRBV6-4, the J call TRBJ2-1; D possibly corresponds to TRBD2 (6 bases). V lost 6 bases to trimming and J lost 9 bases, with 12 bases between them. The germline V gene has CDR1 MRHNA and CDR2 SNTAGT. This CDR3 comprises 12 residues. The CDR3 DNA reads as TGTGCCAGCAGGAGGGAAGCGGGTGAGCAGTTCTTC. Amino acids: CASRREAGEQFF.

The rearrangement joins TRBV7-2 to TRBJ2-3; 10 nucleotides line up with TRBD2. Per germline, CDR1 SGHTA and CDR2 FQGNSA. The CDR3 sequence is 15 residues long. V was clipped by 5 bases and J by 5 bases; unmatched bases: 7. CDR3 in DNA: TGTGCCAGCAGCACAACTAGCGGGGTCGGAGATACGCAGTATTTT. Its translation is CASSTTSGVGDTQYF.

Concerning this clonotype: A much bigger clone sits one base away, suggesting this may be a read error. This sequence joins TRBV5-1 and TRBJ1-1, with D uncertain. Germline CDR1 and CDR2: SGHRS and YFSETQ. The CDR3 is 16 amino acids. The DNA for the CDR3 is TGCGTCAGCAGCTTGGCCCTGAGCCCATGGAACACTGAAGCTTTCTTT. It is translated as CVSSLALSPWNTEAFF.

This rearrangement joins TRBV19 to TRBJ2-3; D unresolved. Trimming stripped 5 bases from V and 2 bases from J, with 14 bases between. Germline CDR1 and CDR2: LNHDA and SQIVND (reference sequence). The CDR3 covers 15 residues. The chain's CDR3 is CASSVKGFDTDTQYF. CDR3 DNA: TGTGCCAGTAGTGTAAAGGGTTTCGACACAGATACGCAGTATTTT.

At least ten counts were recorded for this clonotype. The chain carries TRBV27 and TRBJ2-1; D assignment may be TRBD1 or TRBD2 (5 bases each). Germline V gene data show CDR1 as MNHEY and CDR2 as SMNVEV (reference sequence). V lost 8 bases to trimming and J lost 8 bases, with 13 bases between them. The CDR3 has 12 amino acids. CDR3 in amino acids: CASGRQGDEQFF. In DNA, the CDR3 is TGTGCCAGCGGCCGCCAGGGAGATGAGCAGTTCTTC.

This clonotype was seen more than once but under ten times. The chain couples TRBV3-1 to TRBJ2-6; D unresolved. The CDR3 contains 15 residues. Trimming pared 5 bases from V and 1 base from J, leaving 9 bases between. CDR1 and CDR2 from the germline V gene are LGHDT and YNNKEL (reference sequence). CDR3 in amino acids: CASSSTASGANVLTF. The CDR3 bases are TGTGCCAGCAGCTCGACGGCGTCTGGGGCCAACGTCCTGACTTTC. The full variable domain, in which reference TRBV3-1 and TRBJ2-6 provide the parts outside the CDR3, is DTAVSQTPKYLVTQMGNDKSIKCEQNLGHDTMYWYKQDSKKFLKIMFSYNNKELIINETVPNRFSPKSPDKAHLNLHINSLELGDSAVYFCASSSTASGANVLTFGAGSRLTVL.

The table lists this clonotype with a few counts. V gene TRBV7-2 combines with J gene TRBJ2-1; D is uncertain. V was clipped by 1 base and J by 0 bases, with 13 bases between them. The CDR3 contains 17 residues. Germline CDR1 and CDR2: SGHTA and FQGNSA. The CDR3 DNA follows: TGTGCCAGCAGCTTAGTCGGGTCGTCGAGCTCCTACAATGAGCAGTTCTTC. Amino acids: CASSLVGSSSSYNEQFF.

Ten or more counts support this clonotype. This chain uses TRBV5-1 with TRBJ2-3; D unclear. This CDR3 has 12 residues. The germline V gene encodes CDR1 SGHRS and CDR2 YFSETQ. V was clipped by 0 bases and J by 4 bases, with 3 bases between them. The CDR3 nucleotides are TGCGCCAGCAGCTTGGCCGCAGATACGCAGTATTTT. Its translation: CASSLAADTQYF. Variable domain in full (rest from reference TRBV5-1 and TRBJ2-3): KAGVTQTPRYLIKTRGQQVTLSCSPISGHRSVSWYQQTPGQGLQFLFEYFSETQRNKGNFPGRFSGRQFSNSRSEMNVSTLELGDSALYLCASSLAADTQYFGPGTRLTVL.

To note about this clonotype: This may be a read error: a much more frequent sequence differs by one nucleotide. V and J are TRBV5-1 and TRBJ2-3; 8 bases map to TRBD2. The CDR3 consists of 16 residues. Germline-derived CDR1 and CDR2 are SGHRS and YFSETQ. The CDR3 is CATSLEGSGDADTQYF. CDR3 nucleotide sequence: TGCGCCACCAGCTTGGAGGGTAGCGGGGATGCAGATACGCAGTATTTT.

This clonotype showed up just a few times. This chain links TRBV10-3 with TRBJ1-2; the match to TRBD1 covers 7 bases. J was trimmed by 2 bases and V by 0 bases; bases with no gene match: 9. This CDR3 contains 17 residues. Germline V gene sequence: CDR1 ENHRY, CDR2 SYGVKD. CDR3 protein: CAISESIDRARNYGYTF. The CDR3 coding sequence is TGTGCCATCAGTGAGTCGATTGACAGGGCGAGAAACTATGGCTACACCTTC.

This clonotype was observed a handful of times. The gene calls are TRBV7-9 and TRBJ2-7; no definite D call. The V and J ends lost 5 bases and 7 bases respectively, with 21 bases between them. Germline CDR1 SEHNR, CDR2 FQNEAQ (reference sequence). There are 15 residues in the CDR3. CDR3 sequence: CASSDTDGPLGEQYF. The CDR3 bases are TGTGCCAGCAGCGATACAGACGGGCCCTTGGGGGAGCAGTACTTC.

This clonotype appeared many times. The rearrangement links TRBV5-1 to TRBJ2-7; tentatively, D is TRBD2 (6 bases). CDR3 length equals 15 residues. Germline V gene data show CDR1 as SGHRS and CDR2 as YFSETQ. The V end was cut by 4 bases, the J end by 6 bases, with 20 bases between. CDR3 loop: CASSRVNSGEVEQYF. The CDR3 bases are TGCGCCAGCAGCCGTGTCAATTCGGGAGAGGTCGAGCAGTACTTC.